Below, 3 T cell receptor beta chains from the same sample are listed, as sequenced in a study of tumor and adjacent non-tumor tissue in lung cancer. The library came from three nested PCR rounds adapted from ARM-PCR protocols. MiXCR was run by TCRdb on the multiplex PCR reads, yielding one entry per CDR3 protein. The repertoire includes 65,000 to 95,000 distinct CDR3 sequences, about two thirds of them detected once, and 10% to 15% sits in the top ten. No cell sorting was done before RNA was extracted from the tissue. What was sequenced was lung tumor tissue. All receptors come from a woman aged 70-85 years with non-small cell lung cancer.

CDR3 sequence: CASSETWRQGGNQPQHF. Here the CDR3 DNA reads TGTGCCAGCAGTGAGACTTGGAGGCAGGGGGGCAATCAGCCCCAGCATTTT. V and J are TRBV6-1 and TRBJ1-5; 7 bases line up with TRBD1. After removal of 3 bases from V and 2 bases from J, the junction contained 10 bases not matched to a gene. Per germline, CDR1 MNHNS and CDR2 SASEGT. The CDR3 is 17 residues long.

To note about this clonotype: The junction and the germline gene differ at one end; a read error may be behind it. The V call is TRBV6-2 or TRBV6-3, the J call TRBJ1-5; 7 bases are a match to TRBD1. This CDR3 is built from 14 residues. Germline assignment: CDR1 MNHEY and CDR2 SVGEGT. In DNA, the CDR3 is TGTGCCAGCAGTTCCCGGGACAGCTATCAACCCCAGCATTTT. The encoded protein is CASSSRDSYQPQHF.

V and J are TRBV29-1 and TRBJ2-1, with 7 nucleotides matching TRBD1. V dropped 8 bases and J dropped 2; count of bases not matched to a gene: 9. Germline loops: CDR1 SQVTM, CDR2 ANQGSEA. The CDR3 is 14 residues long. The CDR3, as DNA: TGCAGCATAGTCCGACAGGGAACCTACAATGAGCAGTTCTTC. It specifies CSIVRQGTYNEQFF.